The subject of this entry is one TCR beta chain. The specificity of this receptor is unknown. No base quality information exists; no much larger clone differs at one position. The data stem from a study of OX40 agonist ivuxolimab in advanced cancers. Background for the entire study: Ivuxolimab was a fully human IgG2 agonistic monoclonal antibody targeting the costimulatory receptor OX40 (CD134). Intravenous ivuxolimab was administered to patients every 2 weeks at six dose levels: 0.01, 0.1, 0.3, 1.5, 3 and 10 mg/kg. Of the 50 to 55 dose-escalation patients, hepatocellular carcinoma was present in approximately 20, melanoma in approximately 15, renal cell carcinoma in 9 and head and neck cancer in 9. In the dose-escalation cohort, around four fifths of patients were male, and the mean age was roughly 60 years, with a range of about 23 to 85. Patients were allowed to have had prior anti-PD-1, anti-PD-L1 or anti-CTLA-4 therapy, and roughly 40% of the dose-escalation patients had previously received checkpoint inhibitors. Partial responses occurred in three dose-escalation patients, of whom one had hepatocellular carcinoma and two had cutaneous melanoma. Peripheral TCRbeta sequencing aimed to test whether ivuxolimab altered TCR sequence diversity and caused clonal T-cell expansion. The paper covers the monotherapy dose-escalation part of the phase I ivuxolimab trial, which included N ≈ 57 patients. The full study reports these points: On average, CD8+ T cells showed more expanded clones than CD4+ T cells after ivuxolimab. Low levels of normalized T-cell clonal expansion were also seen in some nonresponding patients. In the 0.1-3.0 mg/kg groups, partial responders were among the patients with the lowest normalized peripheral clonal expansion, particularly in CD8+ T cells. At doses of 0.1 to 3.0 mg/kg, clonal expansion of both CD4+ and CD8+ blood T cells was observed from baseline to week 6. The antigen specificity of the clonally expanded peripheral T cells was not determined.

Patients with a history of autoimmune disease or receiving systemic immunosuppression were excluded from the trial. Peripheral blood for TCR sequencing was collected from all dose cohorts at baseline, on cycle 4 day 1, and on cycle 7 day 1. Samples were obtained from an open-label, multicenter, first-in-human phase I dose-escalation trial of ivuxolimab. Adults with locally advanced or metastatic melanoma, renal cell carcinoma, hepatocellular carcinoma or head and neck squamous cell carcinoma were enrolled in the trial. Before TCR sequencing, CD4+ T cells and CD8+ T cells from peripheral blood were sorted into separate populations. The CDR3 sequence holds 13 residues, the cysteine and phenylalanine included. The only DNA kept is the CDR3, 39 bases in frame from the first base. The germline V gene (reference sequence) yields LNHDA for CDR1 and SQIVND for CDR2. V gives up 5 bases and J gives up 5 bases, and the segment between their germline ends measures 9 bases.

Genomic DNA was isolated from the sorted cells so that the TCRbeta CDR3 region could be sequenced. TCRbeta CDR3 regions were sequenced using the immunoSEQ Assay. Drawn from immuneACCESS, this table holds only the in-frame rearrangements with V and J called that TCRdb kept. Clones are partly lost; checked studies trace under half to an unresolved V gene and leave the rest unexplained. Present in this sample are about 73,000 clones, over 80% of which were seen just once. Of the sample, approximately 10% falls within the top ten clones. The sequence is built from TRBV19 and TRBJ2-2; too little of a D gene remains to name it. The source was CD4+ or CD8+ T cells sorted from blood, collected in a trial of the OX40 agonist ivuxolimab. This receptor was taken from an adult with an advanced solid tumor such as melanoma, head and neck, liver or kidney cancer. At the DNA level, the sequence is TGTGCCAGTAGTCCGTGGGGAACCGGGGAGCTGTTTTTT. This gives the protein CASSPWGTGELFF.